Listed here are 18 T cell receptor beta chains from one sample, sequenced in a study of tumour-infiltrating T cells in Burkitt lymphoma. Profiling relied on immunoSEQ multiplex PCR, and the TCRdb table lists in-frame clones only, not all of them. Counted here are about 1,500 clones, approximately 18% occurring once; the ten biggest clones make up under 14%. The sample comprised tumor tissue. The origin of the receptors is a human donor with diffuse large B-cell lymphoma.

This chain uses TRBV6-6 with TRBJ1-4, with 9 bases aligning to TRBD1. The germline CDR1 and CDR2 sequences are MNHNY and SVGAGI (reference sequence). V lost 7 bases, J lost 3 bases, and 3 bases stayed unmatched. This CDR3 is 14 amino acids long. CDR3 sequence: CASTRDRANEKLFF. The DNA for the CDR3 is TGTGCCAGCACCCGGGACAGGGCTAATGAAAAACTGTTTTTT.

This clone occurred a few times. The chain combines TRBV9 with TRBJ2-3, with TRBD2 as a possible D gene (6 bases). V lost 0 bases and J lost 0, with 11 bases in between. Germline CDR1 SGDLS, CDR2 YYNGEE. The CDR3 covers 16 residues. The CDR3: CASSVGRGTSTDTQYF. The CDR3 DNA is TGTGCCAGCAGCGTAGGGCGAGGGACTAGCACAGATACGCAGTATTTT.

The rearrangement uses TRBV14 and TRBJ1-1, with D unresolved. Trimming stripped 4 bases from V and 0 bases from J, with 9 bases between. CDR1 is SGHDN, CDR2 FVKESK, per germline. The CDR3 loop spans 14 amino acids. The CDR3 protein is CASSPDTMNTEAFF. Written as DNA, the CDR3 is TGTGCCAGCAGCCCTGATACCATGAACACTGAAGCTTTCTTT.

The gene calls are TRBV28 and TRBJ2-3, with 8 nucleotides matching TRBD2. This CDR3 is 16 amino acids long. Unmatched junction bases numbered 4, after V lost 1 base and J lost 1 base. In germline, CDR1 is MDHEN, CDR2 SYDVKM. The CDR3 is CASSLSLAGGTDTQYF. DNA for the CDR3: TGTGCCAGCAGTTTATCTCTAGCGGGTGGCACAGATACGCAGTATTTT.

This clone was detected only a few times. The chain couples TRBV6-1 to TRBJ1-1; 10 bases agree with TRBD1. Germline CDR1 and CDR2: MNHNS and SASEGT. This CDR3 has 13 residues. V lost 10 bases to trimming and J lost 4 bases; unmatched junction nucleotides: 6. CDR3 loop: CAMRTGGITEAFF. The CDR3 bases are TGTGCCATGCGGACAGGGGGGATCACTGAAGCTTTCTTT.

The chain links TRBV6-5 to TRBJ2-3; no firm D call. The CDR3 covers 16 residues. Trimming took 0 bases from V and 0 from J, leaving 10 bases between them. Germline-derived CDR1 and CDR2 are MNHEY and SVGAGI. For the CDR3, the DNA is TGTGCCAGCAGTTACTCGTGGGCTACTAGCACAGATACGCAGTATTTT. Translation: CASSYSWATSTDTQYF.

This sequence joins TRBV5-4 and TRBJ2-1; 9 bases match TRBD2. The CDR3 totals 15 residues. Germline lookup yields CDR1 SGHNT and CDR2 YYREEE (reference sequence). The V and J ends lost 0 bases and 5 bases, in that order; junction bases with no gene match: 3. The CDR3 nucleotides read TGTGCCAGCAGCTTGGAGGCGGGAGGGGACAATGAGCAGTTCTTC. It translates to CASSLEAGGDNEQFF.

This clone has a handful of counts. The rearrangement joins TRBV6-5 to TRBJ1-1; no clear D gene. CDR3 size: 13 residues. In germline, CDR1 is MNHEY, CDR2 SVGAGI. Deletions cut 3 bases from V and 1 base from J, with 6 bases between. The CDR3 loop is CASSYAWNTEAFF. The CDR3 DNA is TGTGCCAGCAGTTATGCGTGGAACACTGAAGCTTTCTTT.

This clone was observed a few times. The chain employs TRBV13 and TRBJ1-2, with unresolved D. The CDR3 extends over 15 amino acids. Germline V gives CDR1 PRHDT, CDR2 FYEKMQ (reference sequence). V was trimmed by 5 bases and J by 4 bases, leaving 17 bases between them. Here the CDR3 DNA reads TGTGCCAGCAGCCCTCCATCTAACAGCCTCTATGGCTACACCTTC. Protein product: CASSPPSNSLYGYTF.

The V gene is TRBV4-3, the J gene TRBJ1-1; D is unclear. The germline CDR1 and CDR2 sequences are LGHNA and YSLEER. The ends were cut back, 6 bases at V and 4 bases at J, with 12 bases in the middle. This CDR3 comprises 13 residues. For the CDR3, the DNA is TGCGCCAGCAGATCTGGACGGTCCACTGAAGCTTTCTTT. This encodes CASRSGRSTEAFF.

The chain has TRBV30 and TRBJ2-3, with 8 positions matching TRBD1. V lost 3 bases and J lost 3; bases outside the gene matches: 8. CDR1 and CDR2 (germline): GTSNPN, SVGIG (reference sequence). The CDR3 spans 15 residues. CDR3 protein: CAWSALDRATDTQYF. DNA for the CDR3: TGTGCCTGGAGCGCTTTGGACAGGGCGACAGATACGCAGTATTTT.

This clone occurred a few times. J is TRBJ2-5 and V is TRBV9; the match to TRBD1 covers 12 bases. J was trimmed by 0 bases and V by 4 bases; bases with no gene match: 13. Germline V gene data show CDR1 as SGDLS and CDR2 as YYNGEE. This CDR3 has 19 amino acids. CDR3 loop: CASSLRGDRGLQYQETQYF. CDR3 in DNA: TGTGCCAGCAGCCTCCGGGGGGACAGGGGGCTTCAGTACCAAGAGACCCAGTACTTC. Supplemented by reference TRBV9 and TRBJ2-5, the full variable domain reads DSGVTQTPKHLITATGQRVTLRCSPRSGDLSVYWYQQSLDQGLQFLIQYYNGEERAKGNILERFSAQQFPDLHSELNLSSLELGDSALYFCASSLRGDRGLQYQETQYFGPGTRLLVL.

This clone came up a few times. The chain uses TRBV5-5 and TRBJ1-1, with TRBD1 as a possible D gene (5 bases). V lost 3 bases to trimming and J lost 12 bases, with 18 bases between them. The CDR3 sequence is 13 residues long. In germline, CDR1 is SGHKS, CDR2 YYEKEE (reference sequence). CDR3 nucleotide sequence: TGTGCCAGCAGCTATGGGGTTGGGGGTTTGACTTTCTTT. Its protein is CASSYGVGGLTFF.

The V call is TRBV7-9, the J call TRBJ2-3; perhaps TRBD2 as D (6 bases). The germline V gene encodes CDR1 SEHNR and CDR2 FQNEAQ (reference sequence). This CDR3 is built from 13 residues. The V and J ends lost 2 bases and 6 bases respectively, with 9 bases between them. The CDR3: CASSLPSEDTQYF. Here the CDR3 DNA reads TGTGCCAGCAGCTTACCTAGCGAGGATACGCAGTATTTT.

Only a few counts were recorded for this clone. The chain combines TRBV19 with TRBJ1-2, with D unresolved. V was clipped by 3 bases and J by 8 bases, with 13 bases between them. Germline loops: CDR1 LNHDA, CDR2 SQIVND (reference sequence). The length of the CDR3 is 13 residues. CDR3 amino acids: CASSIIGSDGYTF. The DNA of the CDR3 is TGTGCCAGTAGTATCATAGGGTCAGACGGCTACACCTTC.

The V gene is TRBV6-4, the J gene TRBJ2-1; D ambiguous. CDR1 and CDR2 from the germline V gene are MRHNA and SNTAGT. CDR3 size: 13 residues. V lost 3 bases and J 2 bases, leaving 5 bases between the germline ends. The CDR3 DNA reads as TGTGCCAGCAGTGAACTACCCTACAATGAGCAGTTCTTC. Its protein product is CASSELPYNEQFF.

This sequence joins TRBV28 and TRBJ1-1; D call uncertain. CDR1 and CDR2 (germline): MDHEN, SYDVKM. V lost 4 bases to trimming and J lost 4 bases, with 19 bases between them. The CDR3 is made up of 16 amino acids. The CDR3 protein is CASSSSFRGGSTEAFF. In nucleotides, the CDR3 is TGTGCCAGCAGTTCTTCCTTTCGGGGAGGAAGCACTGAAGCTTTCTTT.

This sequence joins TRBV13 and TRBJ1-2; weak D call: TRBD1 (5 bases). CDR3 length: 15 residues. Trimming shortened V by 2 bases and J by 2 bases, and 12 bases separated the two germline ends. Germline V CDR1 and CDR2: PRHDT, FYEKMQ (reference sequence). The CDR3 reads CASSLRSGSNYGYTF. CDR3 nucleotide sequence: TGTGCCAGCAGCTTAAGGTCAGGGTCAAACTATGGCTACACCTTC.